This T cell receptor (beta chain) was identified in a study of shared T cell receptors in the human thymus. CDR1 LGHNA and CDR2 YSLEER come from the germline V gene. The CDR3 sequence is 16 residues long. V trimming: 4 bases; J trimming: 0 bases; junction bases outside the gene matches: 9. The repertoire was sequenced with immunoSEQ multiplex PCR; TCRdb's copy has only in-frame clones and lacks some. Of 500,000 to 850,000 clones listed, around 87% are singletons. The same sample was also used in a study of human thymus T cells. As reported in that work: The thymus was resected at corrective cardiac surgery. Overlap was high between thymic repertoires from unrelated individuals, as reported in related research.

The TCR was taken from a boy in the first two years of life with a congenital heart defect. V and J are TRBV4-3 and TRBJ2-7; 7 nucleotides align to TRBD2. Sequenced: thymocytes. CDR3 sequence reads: CASSPRTSHSSYEQYF. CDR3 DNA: TGCGCCAGCAGCCCCCGGACTAGTCACTCCTCCTACGAGCAGTACTTC.